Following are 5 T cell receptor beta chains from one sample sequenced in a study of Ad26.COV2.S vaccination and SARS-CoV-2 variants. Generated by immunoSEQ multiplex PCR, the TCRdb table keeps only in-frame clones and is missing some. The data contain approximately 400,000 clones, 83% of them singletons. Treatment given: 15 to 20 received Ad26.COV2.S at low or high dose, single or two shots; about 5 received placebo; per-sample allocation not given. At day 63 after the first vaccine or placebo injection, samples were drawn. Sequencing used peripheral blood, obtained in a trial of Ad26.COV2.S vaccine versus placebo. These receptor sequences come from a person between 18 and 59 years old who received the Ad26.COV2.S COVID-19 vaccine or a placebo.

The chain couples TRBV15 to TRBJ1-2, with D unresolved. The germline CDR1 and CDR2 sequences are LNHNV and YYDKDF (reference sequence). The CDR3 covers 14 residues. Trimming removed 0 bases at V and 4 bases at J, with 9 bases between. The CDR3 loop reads CATSRDLVSYGYTF. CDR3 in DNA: TGTGCCACCAGCAGAGACTTGGTCTCCTATGGCTACACCTTC.

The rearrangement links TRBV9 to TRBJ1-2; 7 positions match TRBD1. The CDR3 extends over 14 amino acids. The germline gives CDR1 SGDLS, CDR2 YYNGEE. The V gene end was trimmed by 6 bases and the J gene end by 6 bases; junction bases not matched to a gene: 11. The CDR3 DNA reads TGTGCCAGCACTCGACAGGGAAGGGAAGATGGCTACACCTTC. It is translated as CASTRQGREDGYTF. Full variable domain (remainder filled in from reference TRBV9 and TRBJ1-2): DSGVTQTPKHLITATGQRVTLRCSPRSGDLSVYWYQQSLDQGLQFLIQYYNGEERAKGNILERFSAQQFPDLHSELNLSSLELGDSALYFCASTRQGREDGYTFGSGTRLTVV.

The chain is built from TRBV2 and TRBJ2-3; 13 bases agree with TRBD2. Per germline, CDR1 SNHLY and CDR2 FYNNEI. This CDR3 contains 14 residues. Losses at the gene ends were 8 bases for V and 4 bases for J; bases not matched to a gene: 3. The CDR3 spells CASGLAGDPDTQYF. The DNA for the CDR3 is TGTGCCAGCGGACTAGCGGGAGACCCAGATACGCAGTATTTT.

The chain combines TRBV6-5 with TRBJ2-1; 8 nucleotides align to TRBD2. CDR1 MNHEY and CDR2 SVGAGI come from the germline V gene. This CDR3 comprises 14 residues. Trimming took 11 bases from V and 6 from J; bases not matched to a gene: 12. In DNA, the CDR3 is TGTGCCGCTGGCCCGGGGGGGCTTCTCAATGAGCAGTTCTTC. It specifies CAAGPGGLLNEQFF.

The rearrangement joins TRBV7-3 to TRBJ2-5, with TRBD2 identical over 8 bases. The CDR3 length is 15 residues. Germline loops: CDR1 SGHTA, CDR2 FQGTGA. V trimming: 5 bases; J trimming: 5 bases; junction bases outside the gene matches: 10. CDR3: CASSPGGGLRETQYF. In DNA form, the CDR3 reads TGTGCCAGCAGCCCCGGGGGGGGACTCCGGGAGACCCAGTACTTC.